This T cell receptor (beta chain) was observed in a study of cytomegalovirus exposure and HLA in healthy donors. General study findings and limits: Clusters of TCRs from the first cohort tended to co-occur in the approximately 120 validation repertoires (as a later analysis found). A list of about 180 TCR beta chains associated with cytomegalovirus was given.

The donors were in the 120-subject validation cohort, distinct from the 666-subject first cohort. Germline V gene sequence: CDR1 MDHEN, CDR2 SYDVKM. Deletions cut 10 bases from V and 7 bases from J, with 19 bases between. The CDR3 sequence is 14 residues long. Only in-frame clones appear in the TCRdb table, and some are missing; sequencing was by immunoSEQ multiplex PCR. The sample consists of about 64,000 clones, 80% to 90% of them appearing once. For this clone: Its target is unknown.

This chain connects TRBV28 to TRBJ2-2; D may be TRBD2 (6 bases). The sample consisted of PBMCs. This clonotype was obtained from a woman younger than 30 in good health and CMV-seronegative. DNA for the CDR3: TGTGCCACCGTAGACGGGGGATTTGGCGGGGAGCTGTTTTTT. It translates to CATVDGGFGGELFF.